This T cell receptor (beta chain) came from a study of blood T cell repertoires in COVID-19. As for the study in general: T cells, B-cell-depleted T cells, or PBMCs supplied cDNA or gDNA.

Researchers sorted participants into cohorts using their self-reported clinical history. Recovered Cohort 3 donors showed two negative PCRs, clearance, or symptom resolution. With 0 bases removed from V and 5 bases from J, the gap between germline ends came to 9 bases. The length of the CDR3 is 14 residues. The germline V gene encodes CDR1 ENHRY and CDR2 SYGVKD. As processed by the authors: Nucleated cell counts were estimated from reference gene primer amplification. The assay was immunoSEQ multiplex PCR, and TCRdb's table has in-frame clones only and misses some. The D gene and trimming were derived from the DNA, and the V and J assignments and clone size from that table. The sample records some 150,000 clones, around four fifths being singletons.

The gene calls are TRBV10-3 and TRBJ2-3; D remains unclear. The sample taken for sequencing was PBMCs or T cells enriched from blood (not recorded which). This clonotype was sampled from a woman aged 40 to 50 who had recovered from COVID-19. CDR3 sequence (DNA): TGTGCCATCAGTGAGTCGGGCCAGCTAGATACGCAGTATTTT. Translation gives CAISESGQLDTQYF.